This is a list of T cell receptor beta chains from one sample in a study of shared clonotypes between healthy human individuals. Sequencing was performed with immunoSEQ multiplex PCR; in TCRdb, only in-frame clones are kept and a portion is missing. The profile shows fewer than 1 million clones, 96% of them singletons. The specimen sequenced was naive CD8+ T cells sorted from blood. Receptors originate from a man between 25 and 39 years old in good health. Both conserved end residues are part of each CDR3. Each record gives: CDR3 length, D gene, V gene, J gene, clone size, CDR3 protein, CDR3 DNA. D genes are given only for firm matches. Part of the rows lack a size; the others show once, few, many or a class for expanded clones.

17	NA	TRBV9	TRBJ2-5	NA	CASSFGGAGNLQETQYF	TGTGCCAGCAGCTTTGGGGGGGCAGGGAACCTTCAAGAGACCCAGTACTTC
16	NA	TRBV28	TRBJ1-1	NA	CASSPLLMVVNTEAFF	TGTGCCAGCAGTCCACTCCTGATGGTAGTGAACACTGAAGCTTTCTTT
15	NA	TRBV7-9	TRBJ2-5	NA	CASSLPLGIVETQYF	TGTGCCAGCAGCTTGCCCCTCGGTATCGTCGAGACCCAGTACTTC
17	NA	TRBV27	TRBJ2-1	NA	CASSLGAGTTFRGEQFF	TGTGCCAGCAGTTTAGGGGCGGGGACAACCTTCAGGGGTGAGCAGTTCTTC
14	NA	TRBV6-4	TRBJ2-2	NA	CASSDIPNTGELFF	TGTGCCAGCAGTGACATACCCAACACCGGGGAGCTGTTTTTT
17	NA	TRBV29-1	TRBJ2-5	NA	CSVEGRGPSGDQETQYF	TGCAGCGTTGAGGGCAGGGGGCCTAGCGGAGACCAAGAGACCCAGTACTTC
16	TRBD1	TRBV7-9	TRBJ2-7	NA	CASSATFEDRDYEQYF	TGTGCCAGCAGCGCAACCTTTGAGGACAGGGACTACGAGCAGTACTTC
16	TRBD2	TRBV7-9	TRBJ2-5	NA	CASSPRGLAEQETQYF	TGTGCCAGCAGCCCGCGGGGACTAGCGGAGCAAGAGACCCAGTACTTC
14	NA	TRBV27	TRBJ2-2	NA	CASSLAEGHGELFF	TGTGCCAGCAGTTTAGCGGAGGGCCACGGGGAGCTGTTTTTT
17	TRBD1	TRBV11-2	TRBJ2-4	NA	CASSPIGQGVFKNIQYF	TGTGCCAGCAGCCCGATAGGACAGGGGGTTTTCAAAAACATTCAGTACTTC
14	NA	TRBV27	TRBJ2-7	NA	CASSMNRVAYEQYF	TGTGCCAGCAGTATGAACAGGGTCGCCTACGAGCAGTACTTC
14	NA	TRBV9	TRBJ1-4	NA	CAIPVAVEGEKLFF	TGTGCCATCCCGGTGGCTGTTGAAGGTGAAAAACTGTTTTTT
14	TRBD1	TRBV30	TRBJ1-5	NA	CAWSVGQGDQPQHF	TGTGCCTGGAGTGTTGGACAGGGAGACCAGCCCCAGCATTTT
13	TRBD1	TRBV6-4	TRBJ2-3	NA	CASSRTGVDTQYF	TGTGCCAGCAGTAGGACAGGGGTAGATACGCAGTATTTT
17	TRBD1	TRBV5-4	TRBJ2-3	NA	CASSPTWDRTSTDTQYF	TGTGCCAGCAGCCCGACATGGGACAGGACCAGCACAGATACGCAGTATTTT
13	NA	TRBV5-4	TRBJ1-2	NA	CASSSTLYDGYTF	TGTGCCAGCAGTTCCACGTTATACGATGGCTACACCTTC
18	TRBD1	TRBV5-8	TRBJ2-5	NA	CASSQGVGTANFQETQYF	TGTGCCAGCAGCCAGGGAGTCGGGACAGCCAATTTCCAAGAGACCCAGTACTTC
15	TRBD1	TRBV2	TRBJ2-7	NA	CASILKTGGYYEQYF	TGTGCCAGCATATTGAAGACAGGGGGGTACTACGAGCAGTACTTC
13	NA	TRBV5-1	TRBJ2-2	NA	CASSLVNTGELFF	TGCGCCAGCAGCTTGGTAAACACCGGGGAGCTGTTTTTT
15	TRBD2	TRBV9	TRBJ2-1	NA	CASSVDSGGYNEQFF	TGTGCCAGCAGCGTAGATAGCGGGGGTTACAATGAGCAGTTCTTC
13	NA	TRBV6-5	TRBJ2-7	NA	CASSLGWAYEQYF	TGTGCCAGCAGTTTAGGCTGGGCCTACGAGCAGTACTTC
17	TRBD2	TRBV11-2	TRBJ2-1	NA	CASSLGTRGYGHTEQFF	TGTGCCAGCAGCTTGGGGACTAGGGGTTATGGCCACACTGAGCAGTTCTTC
11	NA	TRBV10-2	TRBJ1-2	NA	CASRAGLSYTF	TGCGCCAGCAGGGCAGGGTTGAGCTACACCTTC
13	NA	TRBV21-1	TRBJ1-2	NA	CASSGRPNYGYTF	TGTGCCAGCAGCGGCAGACCTAACTATGGCTACACCTTC
14	NA	TRBV9	TRBJ2-4	NA	CASSPKGRTDIQYF	TGTGCCAGCAGCCCCAAGGGGCGGACGGACATTCAGTACTTC
13	NA	TRBV5-4	TRBJ1-1	NA	CASSWGGYTEAFF	TGTGCCAGCAGCTGGGGGGGTTACACTGAAGCTTTCTTT
15	TRBD1	TRBV29-1	TRBJ1-1	NA	CSVRRQGSLNTEAFF	TGCAGCGTGAGAAGACAGGGATCCCTGAACACTGAAGCTTTCTTT
15	TRBD2	TRBV27	TRBJ2-2	once	CASRSLAGSSGELFF	TGTGCCAGCAGGAGCCTAGCGGGAAGTTCCGGGGAGCTGTTTTTT
17	TRBD2	TRBV7-8	TRBJ2-1	NA	CASSLALAGVGHNEQFF	TGTGCCAGCAGCTTAGCACTAGCGGGAGTCGGGCACAATGAGCAGTTCTTC
15	NA	TRBV10-3	TRBJ2-7	NA	CAISETLHGSYEQYF	TGTGCCATCAGTGAGACCCTTCATGGGAGCTACGAGCAGTACTTC